The entry below describes one T cell receptor (beta chain). The antigen is unknown. One end of the junction varies from germline; a read error may be responsible. The source of the sample is a study of T cells in Graves' hyperthyroidism and ophthalmopathy. Regarding the study as a whole: Before onset, ophthalmopathy was predicted by the model a median roughly six months earlier. Most thyroid clonotypes with frequency above 0.001 were detected in blood.

Amplified regions were TCR beta CDR3 sequences from RNA transcripts. An initial round of RT-PCR targeting the TCR CDR3 relied on the HTBI primer set. Each CDR3 protein is one row after TCRdb ran MiXCR on the multiplex PCR reads. The data show roughly 500,000 distinct CDR3 sequences, about 46% seen once. Thyroid ultrasound, orbital computed tomography, clinical symptoms, and serum thyroxine and TRAb underpinned diagnoses. Germline CDR1 reads SGHRS; CDR2 reads YFSETQ. The CDR3 runs 16 residues. The rearrangement joins TRBV5-1 to TRBJ2-6; 7 nucleotides line up with TRBD1. The TCR sequence derives from an adult woman with Graves' disease, either hyperthyroidism or ophthalmopathy (not recorded which). Sequenced input: peripheral blood or thyroid tissue (not recorded which). This CDR3 is CASSLGQGSEANVLTF. The CDR3 DNA is TGCGCCAGCAGCTTGGGACAGGGCTCTGAGGCCAACGTCCTGACTTTC.